This TCR beta chain was captured in a study of blood T cells in healthy people across ages. Findings of the study overall: Naive CD4+ cell counts and diversity both ran higher in long-lived than in aged donors.

Concerning this clonotype: The antigen is not known.

Every sample yielded at least 6 million isolated PBMCs. A second PCR of about 7 to 11 cycles used a sample-barcoded 5' primer and a J-beta primer mix. Each cDNA molecule carried a tag from a template-switch adaptor that contained 12 random nucleotides. A single record per CDR3 protein comes from TCRdb applying MiXCR to the 5' RACE reads. The sample shows some 1,500,000 distinct CDR3 sequences, around 40% of them seen only once. V lost 3 bases and J lost 1, with 6 bases in between. Germline CDR1 and CDR2: GTSNPN and SVGIG (reference sequence). The CDR3 covers 12 residues. The receptor was isolated from a woman aged 18-29 years in good health. Sequenced material: blood. The chain carries TRBV30 and TRBJ1-2; D is unresolved. The CDR3: CAWSGLNYGYTF. In DNA form, the CDR3 reads TGTGCCTGGAGCGGACTTAACTATGGCTACACCTTC.